This entry lists 26 T cell receptor beta chains sequenced from one sample in a study of blood T cells in healthy people across ages. Combining a sample-barcoded 5' primer with a J-beta primer mix, a second PCR ran for about 6 to 12 cycles. TCRdb reprocessed the 5' RACE reads via MiXCR and lists one record per CDR3 protein. The sample yields 380,000 or so distinct CDR3 sequences, over 45% seen once. The specimen was blood. The receptors stem from a man in his sixties in good health.

This clonotype was recorded a few times. This chain connects TRBV4-3 to TRBJ2-3; D not resolved. CDR1 is LGHNA and CDR2 is YSLEER in the germline V gene. Trimming took 0 bases from V and 5 from J, leaving 6 bases between them. This CDR3 is built from 13 residues. CDR3 loop: CASSQELIDTQYF. Here the CDR3 DNA reads TGCGCCAGCAGCCAAGAGCTCATAGATACGCAGTATTTT.

This chain links TRBV11-3 with TRBJ2-7; TRBD2 matches at 10 bases. J was trimmed by 4 bases and V by 0 bases; bases with no gene match: 12. The CDR3 runs 18 residues. Germline V gene sequence: CDR1 SGHNT, CDR2 YENEEA. The CDR3 bases are TGTGCCAGCAGCTTAGACCAGTCGGCTAGCGGGGGATCATACGAGCAGTACTTC. It encodes CASSLDQSASGGSYEQYF.

Here the CDR3 reads CASSQYAGKTPQYF. The CDR3 nucleotides are TGTGCCAGCAGCCAATACGCCGGGAAGACCCCACAGTACTTC. The chain links TRBV16 to TRBJ2-7; D possibly corresponds to TRBD2 (5 bases). Per germline, CDR1 KGHSY and CDR2 FQNENV. CDR3 length: 14 amino acids. The germline V and J ends were trimmed by 1 base and 10 bases, with 17 bases remaining between them.

This rearrangement joins TRBV7-2 to TRBJ2-1; 9 nucleotides match TRBD1. The J segment lost 10 bases and the V segment lost 6 bases, leaving 7 bases of the junction unmatched. The CDR3 runs to 13 residues. The germline CDR1 and CDR2 sequences are SGHTA and FQGNSA. CDR3 region: CASRTTGGREQFF. The CDR3, as DNA: TGTGCCAGCAGGACTACAGGGGGCAGAGAGCAGTTCTTC.

V is TRBV6-1 and J is TRBJ2-4; D not resolved. The CDR3 contains 13 residues. V lost 4 bases to trimming and J lost 3 bases, with 7 bases between them. Per germline, CDR1 MNHNS and CDR2 SASEGT. CDR3 sequence reads: CASSVEVKNIQYF. CDR3 nucleotides: TGTGCCAGCAGTGTTGAGGTCAAAAACATTCAGTACTTC.

This clonotype was seen only a few times. This rearrangement joins TRBV6-2 or TRBV6-3 to TRBJ2-1; D not certain. The CDR3 is 14 residues long. Trimming removed 5 bases from V and 7 bases from J, with 15 bases in between. CDR1 and CDR2 (germline): MNHEY, SVGEGT. In DNA form, the CDR3 reads TGTGCCAGCAGTGGCCTACGAATAGGAAATGAGCAGTTCTTC. Protein: CASSGLRIGNEQFF.

The chain joins TRBV28 to TRBJ1-5; unclear D gene. Germline loops: CDR1 MDHEN, CDR2 SYDVKM. With 8 bases removed from V and 3 bases from J, the gap between germline ends came to 8 bases. The length of the CDR3 is 12 residues. CDR3: CASRDPNQPQHF. Written as DNA, the CDR3 is TGTGCCAGCCGAGATCCCAATCAGCCCCAGCATTTT.

V is TRBV29-1 and J is TRBJ2-1; D not resolved. Per the germline V gene, CDR1 is SQVTM and CDR2 is ANQGSEA. V gave up 7 bases and J gave up 6 bases, with 22 bases separating them. The CDR3 is 15 amino acids. CDR3 nucleotides: TGCAGCGCTCAGGCTTACGAGAGACTCCGCAATGAGCAGTTCTTC. This sequence encodes CSAQAYERLRNEQFF.

The chain uses TRBV7-2 and TRBJ1-2; 7 positions match TRBD1. Germline trimming cut 2 bases from V and 3 bases from J; bases unmatched to any gene: 6. This CDR3 spans 15 amino acids. Germline values: CDR1 SGHTA, CDR2 FQGNSA. Here the CDR3 reads CASSLQGGAYYGYTF. CDR3 in DNA: TGTGCCAGCAGCTTACAGGGGGGAGCCTACTATGGCTACACCTTC.

V gene TRBV25-1 combines with J gene TRBJ2-7; perhaps D is TRBD1 or TRBD2 (8 bases each). The germline V and J ends were trimmed by 3 bases and 1 base, with 16 bases remaining between them. The CDR3 extends over 16 amino acids. Germline CDR1 MGHDK, CDR2 SYGVNS. CDR3 sequence reads: CASSDGTGGRSYEQYF. In DNA form, the CDR3 reads TGTGCCAGCAGTGATGGGACAGGCGGGAGGTCCTACGAGCAGTACTTC.

This clonotype was recorded many times. This chain links TRBV5-1 with TRBJ2-4; D unclear. In germline, CDR1 is SGHRS, CDR2 YFSETQ. V gave up 4 bases and J gave up 4 bases, with 9 bases separating them. This CDR3 is built from 13 residues. In DNA, the CDR3 is TGCGCCAGCAGCAGTGACGGGAAAAACATTCAGTACTTC. This codes for CASSSDGKNIQYF.

The table lists this clonotype with a few counts. J is TRBJ2-1 and V is TRBV20-1; possible D gene TRBD2, 7 bases. The germline V gene encodes CDR1 DFQATT and CDR2 SNEGSKA (reference sequence). Trimming removed 1 base at V and 8 bases at J, with 15 bases between. The CDR3 runs 14 residues. CDR3: CSARAEGGVDEQFF. CDR3 DNA sequence: TGCAGTGCTAGAGCGGAGGGGGGGGTCGATGAGCAGTTCTTC.

This clonotype was observed a few times. V and J are TRBV7-9 and TRBJ1-6; 9 nucleotides line up with TRBD1. This CDR3 region has 15 residues. Per the germline V gene, CDR1 is SEHNR and CDR2 is FQNEAQ (reference sequence). V trimming: 2 bases; J trimming: 7 bases; junction bases outside the gene matches: 3. This CDR3 reads CASSLQTGGNSPLHF. CDR3 coding DNA: TGTGCCAGCAGCTTACAGACAGGGGGGAATTCACCCCTCCACTTT.

The V gene is TRBV7-2, the J gene TRBJ2-1; 7 nucleotides line up with TRBD2. V trimming: 3 bases; J trimming: 8 bases; junction bases outside the gene matches: 10. Germline CDR1 reads SGHTA; CDR2 reads FQGNSA. The CDR3 length is 15 residues. DNA of the CDR3: TGTGCCAGCAGCTTCAGGGAGCGGGGTGGGGATGAGCAGTTCTTC. This codes for CASSFRERGGDEQFF.

This chain uses TRBV7-2 with TRBJ2-1, with a possible D match to TRBD2 (5 bases). This CDR3 comprises 15 residues. Germline-derived CDR1 and CDR2 are SGHTA and FQGNSA. Trimming stripped 5 bases from V and 7 bases from J, with 18 bases between. DNA of the CDR3: TGTGCCAGCAGCCCCCAGCGTGGGAGATTGAATGAGCAGTTCTTC. Its translation is CASSPQRGRLNEQFF.

The rearrangement links TRBV27 to TRBJ1-2; a weak D match, TRBD1 (5 bases). V shed 2 bases and J shed 7 bases, with 11 bases lying between them. The CDR3 totals 13 residues. CDR1 and CDR2 (germline): MNHEY, SMNVEV (reference sequence). This CDR3 is CASSLEAGTGYTF. The CDR3 bases are TGTGCCAGCAGTTTAGAGGCAGGGACTGGCTACACCTTC.

This clonotype is a singleton in its sample. The chain employs TRBV2 and TRBJ1-6; 7 bases are a match to TRBD1. Trimming at V came to 6 bases and at J to 9 bases, leaving 8 bases not matched to a gene. Germline V CDR1 and CDR2: SNHLY, FYNNEI. The CDR3 is 14 residues long. This chain's CDR3 is CASRGTQGGSPLHF. DNA of the CDR3: TGTGCCAGCAGGGGGACCCAGGGGGGTTCACCCCTCCACTTT.

This clonotype appeared a few times. J is TRBJ1-1 and V is TRBV27, with a tentative D call TRBD1 (5 bases). The CDR3 length is 14 residues. Between the trimmed V and J ends, which lost 3 bases and 5 bases, there was a span of 13 bases. CDR1 is MNHEY, CDR2 SMNVEV, per germline (reference sequence). CDR3 loop: CASSLGGRGTEAFF. The CDR3 DNA sequence: TGTGCCAGCAGTTTGGGGGGACGGGGGACTGAAGCTTTCTTT.

Turning to this clonotype: Just one base apart from a much larger clone, this may be a read error. The chain employs TRBV7-2 and TRBJ2-1; D tentatively fits TRBD1 or TRBD2 (5 bases each). CDR3 length equals 13 residues. From germline, CDR1 is SGHTA and CDR2 FQGNSA. V lost 7 bases to trimming and J lost 6 bases, with 13 bases between them. The CDR3 protein is CASKSVGVNEQFF. The CDR3 DNA sequence: TGTGCCAGCAAGTCCGTGGGGGTCAATGAGCAGTTCTTC.

The chain carries TRBV20-1 and TRBJ2-1; D is unclear. CDR1 and CDR2 (germline): DFQATT, SNEGSKA (reference sequence). V was cut by 0 bases and J by 4 bases, with 7 bases left in between. This CDR3 is built from 13 residues. The CDR3: CSARDHWYNEQFF. As DNA, the CDR3 is TGCAGTGCTAGAGATCACTGGTACAATGAGCAGTTCTTC.

This clonotype was found many times. The genes are TRBV6-5 and TRBJ1-2; TRBD1 agrees at 7 bases. The CDR3 covers 18 residues. J gave up 7 bases and V 0 bases, and 17 bases lay outside the gene matches. Germline V lookup: CDR1 MNHEY, CDR2 SVGAGI. The CDR3 reads CASSYSPRRQGAGLGYTF. The DNA for the CDR3 is TGTGCCAGCAGTTACTCGCCCCGAAGACAGGGAGCGGGGCTTGGCTACACCTTC.

The chain recombines TRBV28 with TRBJ1-1; 9 nucleotides line up with TRBD1. This CDR3 is 16 amino acids long. Germline V gene lookup returns CDR1 MDHEN and CDR2 SYDVKM. V was pared by 5 bases and J by 2 bases, with 9 bases of the junction left unmatched. Here the CDR3 DNA reads TGTGCCAGCAGTATCCGCGGACAGGGGCGAAACACTGAAGCTTTCTTT. This translates into CASSIRGQGRNTEAFF.

V usage is TRBV5-6 and J usage is TRBJ2-4; D is unclear. The CDR3 loop spans 12 amino acids. V lost 1 base and J lost 7, with 6 bases in between. The germline V gene has CDR1 SGHDT and CDR2 YYEEEE. The CDR3 region has the DNA TGTGCCAGCAGCTTGAACGGTAACATTCAGTACTTC. Protein product: CASSLNGNIQYF.

Here the CDR3 DNA reads TGCAGTGCTAGAGGTGAGAGCTCCTACGAGCAGTACTTC. It codes for CSARGESSYEQYF. This rearrangement joins TRBV20-1 to TRBJ2-7; D ambiguous. Between the trimmed V and J ends, which lost 1 base and 0 bases, there was a span of 7 bases. The CDR3 totals 13 residues. Germline values: CDR1 DFQATT, CDR2 SNEGSKA (reference sequence).

The rearrangement joins TRBV11-2 to TRBJ1-5; D ambiguous. The CDR3 consists of 11 residues. V gave up 4 bases and J gave up 5 bases, with 3 bases separating them. Germline CDR1 is SGHAT and CDR2 is FQNNGV. DNA for the CDR3: TGTGCCAGCAGCTACTATCAGCCCCAGCATTTT. It translates to CASSYYQPQHF.

The chain joins TRBV6-2 or TRBV6-3 to TRBJ1-5, with 9 bases that match TRBD1. This CDR3 contains 15 residues. Germline V lookup: CDR1 MNHEY, CDR2 SVGEGT. J gave up 4 bases and V 6 bases, and 7 bases lay outside the gene matches. CDR3 residues: CASRPDGQGNQPQHF. The CDR3 DNA reads as TGTGCCAGCAGACCCGACGGACAGGGGAATCAGCCCCAGCATTTT.